Presented here are 17 T cell receptor beta chains from one specimen sequenced in a study of T cells in Graves' hyperthyroidism and ophthalmopathy. The CDR3 regions of TCR beta were amplified from RNA transcripts. HTBI primers drove first-round RT-PCR of the TCR CDR3. TCRdb ran MiXCR on the multiplex PCR reads and lists one entry per CDR3 protein. The table includes some 490,000 distinct CDR3 sequences, roughly 23% detected once. Material for sequencing was blood. These receptors were taken from a woman in her seventies with Graves' ophthalmopathy.

This clonotype was seen a handful of times. This chain joins TRBV4-1 and TRBJ1-5; a possible D gene is TRBD1 (5 bases). This CDR3 comprises 16 residues. The germline CDR1 and CDR2 sequences are MGHRA and YSYEKL. The V end lost 0 bases, the J end lost 7 bases, and 16 bases lay between the germline ends. CDR3 DNA: TGCGCCAGCAGCCAAGATGGGGTGGGGGTAGAACAGCCCCAGCATTTT. Translation: CASSQDGVGVEQPQHF.

The chain joins TRBV20-1 to TRBJ1-1; D uncertain. The CDR3 length is 12 residues. V lost 1 base, J lost 8 bases, and 11 bases lay in between. CDR1 is DFQATT, CDR2 SNEGSKA, per germline (reference sequence). The CDR3 is CSARGPTPEAFF. The CDR3 nucleotides are TGCAGTGCTAGAGGTCCGACACCAGAAGCTTTCTTT.

The chain combines TRBV19 with TRBJ1-3; tentative D call: TRBD1 (6 bases). Germline V lookup: CDR1 LNHDA, CDR2 SQIVND (reference sequence). Trimming removed 7 bases from V and 1 base from J, with 14 bases in between. CDR3 length equals 15 residues. The CDR3 DNA reads TGTGCCAGTAATAGGGGGGCCTCGTCTGGAAACACCATATATTTT. It translates to CASNRGASSGNTIYF.

The V and J genes are TRBV6-1 and TRBJ2-1; 11 bases agree with TRBD2. V dropped 6 bases and J dropped 2; count of bases not matched to a gene: 15. There are 19 residues in the CDR3. CDR1 is MNHNS, CDR2 SASEGT, per germline. The CDR3 sequence: CASRERGTGLAGTYNEQFF. The CDR3 DNA follows: TGTGCCAGCAGAGAAAGGGGGACCGGACTAGCGGGCACCTACAATGAGCAGTTCTTC.

This clonotype came up a few times. The chain recombines TRBV20-1 with TRBJ2-3; 8 bases line up with TRBD2. Germline lookup yields CDR1 DFQATT and CDR2 SNEGSKA (reference sequence). V shed 3 bases and J 0 bases; nucleotides not matched to a gene: 5. The CDR3 runs to 15 residues. The CDR3 sequence is CSASGGGGSTDTQYF. DNA of the CDR3: TGCAGTGCTAGCGGGGGGGGGGGGAGCACAGATACGCAGTATTTT.

This clonotype has ten or more counts. This chain uses TRBV28 with TRBJ2-7; 7 nucleotides align to TRBD2. CDR1 and CDR2 (germline): MDHEN, SYDVKM. The ends lost 2 bases at V and 2 bases at J; junction bases unmatched: 3. CDR3 length: 14 residues. The CDR3 here is CASSLRTRTYEQYF. The CDR3 DNA follows: TGTGCCAGCAGTTTACGGACTAGGACCTACGAGCAGTACTTC.

This clonotype was seen more than once but under ten times. V is TRBV5-1 and J is TRBJ2-7; D unclear. CDR3 size: 14 residues. Trimming cost V 4 bases and J 0 bases, with 11 bases left between them. Per germline, CDR1 SGHRS and CDR2 YFSETQ. The CDR3 DNA reads TGCGCCAGCAGCCTCGACGGCTTCTCCTACGAGCAGTACTTC. Translated, it gives CASSLDGFSYEQYF.

The J gene is TRBJ1-6, the V gene TRBV6-1; tentatively, D is TRBD1 (6 bases). This CDR3 has 13 amino acids. Trimming removed 10 bases from V and 4 bases from J, with 11 bases in between. The germline V gene has CDR1 MNHNS and CDR2 SASEGT. This CDR3 reads CATGTPYNSPLHF. The CDR3 region has the DNA TGTGCCACCGGGACACCTTATAATTCACCCCTCCACTTT.

As concerns this clonotype: This may be a read error: a much more frequent sequence differs by one nucleotide. The chain links TRBV28 to TRBJ1-5; D gene uncertain. CDR1 and CDR2 from the germline V gene are MDHEN and SYDVKM. This CDR3 comprises 13 residues. Trimming removed 10 bases from V and 0 bases from J, with 10 bases in between. Here the CDR3 reads CATSGYSNQPQHF. As DNA, the CDR3 is TGTGCCACCTCCGGTTATAGCAATCAGCCCCAGCATTTT.

The rearrangement links TRBV20-1 to TRBJ2-3; TRBD2 agrees at 11 bases. Germline CDR1 DFQATT, CDR2 SNEGSKA (reference sequence). Trimming removed 6 bases from V and 6 bases from J; junction bases left unmatched: 11. The CDR3 runs to 15 residues. CDR3 sequence reads: CSANPTSGVVDTQYF. The CDR3 region has the DNA TGCAGTGCCAACCCGACTAGCGGGGTCGTGGATACGCAGTATTTT.

As concerns this clonotype: Mismatch with germline at one junction end may stem from a read error. The gene calls are TRBV6-5 and TRBJ2-1; D is possibly TRBD2 (6 bases). Germline-derived CDR1 and CDR2 are MNHEY and SVGAGI. The CDR3 extends over 15 amino acids. CDR3 residues: CTSSYRASEYNEQFF. The CDR3 bases are TGTACCAGCAGTTATAGGGCTAGCGAGTACAATGAGCAGTTCTTC.

This clonotype was observed once. This rearrangement joins TRBV20-1 to TRBJ1-3; no firm D call. Germline V gene lookup returns CDR1 DFQATT and CDR2 SNEGSKA (reference sequence). V was clipped by 3 bases and J by 2 bases, with 17 bases between them. This CDR3 is 16 amino acids long. The CDR3 is CSARGSGISTGNTIYF. In DNA, the CDR3 is TGCAGTGCTAGGGGTTCGGGGATTTCGACTGGAAACACCATATATTTT.

This clonotype was counted a few times. This chain connects TRBV5-1 to TRBJ2-1; TRBD2 aligns across 12 bases. The CDR3 spans 18 residues. Germline V gene sequence: CDR1 SGHRS, CDR2 YFSETQ. V gave up 5 bases and J gave up 0 bases; unmatched junction bases: 9. DNA for the CDR3: TGCGCCAGCAGATCACGGACTAGCGGGGACAGCTCCTACAATGAGCAGTTCTTC. Encoded protein: CASRSRTSGDSSYNEQFF.

V usage is TRBV6-2 or TRBV6-3 and J usage is TRBJ2-1, with TRBD2 identical over 8 bases. V trimming: 6 bases; J trimming: 6 bases; junction bases outside the gene matches: 16. Germline V lookup: CDR1 MNHEY, CDR2 SVGEGT. The CDR3 spans 17 residues. The chain's CDR3 is CASRPPRLAGPLNEQFF. CDR3 DNA: TGTGCCAGCAGGCCCCCCCGATTAGCGGGACCTCTCAATGAGCAGTTCTTC.

V and J are TRBV19 and TRBJ1-5; D call uncertain. CDR3 length: 14 residues. V was pared by 3 bases and J by 0 bases, with 6 bases between. In germline, CDR1 is LNHDA, CDR2 SQIVND (reference sequence). The CDR3 loop reads CASSIRVSNQPQHF. In DNA, the CDR3 is TGTGCCAGTAGTATTAGGGTTAGCAATCAGCCCCAGCATTTT. Combining the CDR3 with reference TRBV19 and TRBJ1-5 gives the whole variable domain DGGITQSPKYLFRKEGQNVTLSCEQNLNHDAMYWYRQDPGQGLRLIYYSQIVNDFQKGDIAEGYSVSREKKESFPLTVTSAQKNPTAFYLCASSIRVSNQPQHFGDGTRLSIL.

This clonotype was detected a few times. This chain uses TRBV28 with TRBJ1-6; 9 bases agree with TRBD1. The junction had 7 bases not matched to a gene; V was cut back by 7 bases and J by 0 bases. CDR1 and CDR2 (germline): MDHEN, SYDVKM. The length of the CDR3 is 17 residues. The CDR3 protein is CASTGQGISSYNSPLHF. CDR3 nucleotide sequence: TGTGCCAGCACGGGACAGGGTATTAGCTCCTATAATTCACCCCTCCACTTT.

The J gene is TRBJ2-5, the V gene TRBV7-2; tentatively, D is TRBD2 (5 bases). The CDR3 length is 13 residues. In germline, CDR1 is SGHTA, CDR2 FQGNSA. V lost 5 bases and J 4 bases, leaving 11 bases between the germline ends. The CDR3 sequence: CASSPGAVETQYF. The CDR3, as DNA: TGTGCCAGCAGCCCAGGAGCGGTAGAGACCCAGTACTTC.